Each of the 23 T cell receptor beta chains below was sequenced from the same sample in a study of T cell responses to AZD1222 COVID-19 vaccine. Here immunoSEQ multiplex PCR was the method, and the copy in TCRdb shows in-frame clones only, minus some. The data hold approximately 120,000 clones, with about 89% observed a single time. Sequenced here: peripheral blood, sampled on day 0 of MenACWY control vaccination. The receptors shown here come from an adult in good health.

In DNA, the CDR3 is TGTGCCTGGAGTGGGGAGTATAGCAATCAGCCCCAGCATTTT. The encoded protein is CAWSGEYSNQPQHF. V usage is TRBV30 and J usage is TRBJ1-5; D call uncertain. The CDR3 sequence is 14 residues long. V shed 1 base and J shed 0 bases, with 7 bases lying between them. From germline, CDR1 is GTSNPN and CDR2 SVGIG (reference sequence).

This clone has just a few counts. This chain links TRBV11-3 with TRBJ1-1; D ambiguous. With 2 bases removed from V and 10 bases from J, the gap between germline ends came to 8 bases. Germline V gene lookup returns CDR1 SGHNT and CDR2 YENEEA. CDR3 length: 11 residues. The CDR3 is CASSLKAVAFF. The CDR3 bases are TGTGCCAGCAGCTTAAAGGCGGTAGCTTTCTTT.

This clone was found once. The rearrangement uses TRBV10-3 and TRBJ2-1; D possibly corresponds to TRBD2 (7 bases). V gave up 2 bases and J gave up 10 bases, with 15 bases separating them. Germline CDR1 is ENHRY and CDR2 is SYGVKD. The CDR3 runs to 14 residues. CDR3 sequence: CAISEGGAQAEQFF. The CDR3 bases are TGTGCCATCAGTGAGGGGGGGGCGCAAGCCGAGCAGTTCTTC.

The V gene is TRBV10-3, the J gene TRBJ2-3; D call uncertain. Germline V gene data show CDR1 as ENHRY and CDR2 as SYGVKD. V shed 4 bases and J shed 0 bases, with 11 bases lying between them. The CDR3 spans 15 residues. CDR3 in amino acids: CAISGSGSSTDTQYF. The CDR3, as DNA: TGTGCCATCAGTGGAAGTGGCAGTAGCACAGATACGCAGTATTTT.

The rearrangement links TRBV11-3 to TRBJ2-2; no reliable D call. CDR3 size: 13 residues. The germline V gene encodes CDR1 SGHNT and CDR2 YENEEA. Trimming took 0 bases from V and 6 from J, leaving 5 bases between them. The CDR3 sequence is CASSLDRPGELFF. The CDR3 DNA reads as TGTGCCAGCAGCTTAGATCGCCCCGGGGAGCTGTTTTTT.

The chain couples TRBV13 to TRBJ2-3, with D maybe TRBD2 (6 bases). The ends were cut back, 3 bases at V and 2 bases at J, with 6 bases in the middle. The germline CDR1 and CDR2 sequences are PRHDT and FYEKMQ (reference sequence). This CDR3 is 13 amino acids long. The CDR3 here is CASSLRDTDTQYF. CDR3 DNA sequence: TGTGCCAGCAGCTTGCGGGACACAGATACGCAGTATTTT.

This clone has only one observation. This chain connects TRBV3-1 (or the pseudogene TRBV3-2) to TRBJ2-2; TRBD2 aligns across 8 bases. The germline CDR1 and CDR2 sequences are LGHDT and YNNKEL (reference sequence). The CDR3 extends over 16 amino acids. Trimming cost V 1 base and J 4 bases; bases outside gene matches: 5. CDR3 nucleotides: TGTGCCAGCAGCCAAGTAGGCACTAGCGGCACCGGGGAGCTGTTTTTT. This translates into CASSQVGTSGTGELFF.

CDR3 protein: CASSLEEGHYEQYF. Here the CDR3 DNA reads TGTGCCAGCAGCTTGGAGGAGGGGCACTACGAGCAGTACTTC. The chain couples TRBV5-6 to TRBJ2-7; TRBD2 might be the D (6 bases). This CDR3 comprises 14 residues. CDR1 SGHDT and CDR2 YYEEEE come from the germline V gene. With 0 bases removed from V and 3 bases from J, the gap between germline ends came to 10 bases.

The chain uses TRBV4-2 and TRBJ1-2; no clear D. The CDR3 totals 15 residues. The germline V gene encodes CDR1 LGHNA and CDR2 YNFKEQ. V was pared by 0 bases and J by 8 bases, with 16 bases between. CDR3 residues: CASSQDFNRGGGYTF. The CDR3 DNA follows: TGTGCCAGCAGCCAAGATTTTAACCGGGGAGGCGGCTACACCTTC.

The chain's CDR3 is CASSLDRYTEAFF. The CDR3 DNA reads TGTGCCAGCAGCTTAGATAGGTACACTGAAGCTTTCTTT. V is TRBV7-2 and J is TRBJ1-1; D not resolved. The germline V gene has CDR1 SGHTA and CDR2 FQGNSA. The length of the CDR3 is 13 residues. The ends were cut back, 1 base at V and 3 bases at J, with 6 bases in the middle.

This rearrangement joins TRBV19 to TRBJ2-1, with D maybe TRBD2 (5 bases). CDR1 and CDR2 (germline): LNHDA, SQIVND (reference sequence). The V and J ends lost 6 bases and 14 bases respectively, with 20 bases between them. This CDR3 is 13 amino acids long. CDR3 sequence reads: CASSPGSSSSEFF. The DNA of the CDR3 is TGTGCCAGTAGCCCTGGGAGTAGTTCGTCGGAGTTCTTC.

The gene calls are TRBV19 and TRBJ2-3; 8 nucleotides match TRBD1. CDR1 and CDR2 from the germline V gene are LNHDA and SQIVND (reference sequence). CDR3 length: 16 residues. Trimming at V came to 5 bases and at J to 5 bases, leaving 12 bases not matched to a gene. The CDR3 is CASSQWVRGPGDTQYF. CDR3 DNA sequence: TGTGCCAGTAGTCAATGGGTCAGGGGGCCGGGAGATACGCAGTATTTT.

The chain has TRBV5-1 and TRBJ1-3; the D gene is possibly TRBD1 (6 bases). Trimming cost V 4 bases and J 4 bases, with 9 bases left between them. Germline values: CDR1 SGHRS, CDR2 YFSETQ. The CDR3 runs 13 residues. The CDR3 protein is CASSDGQGNTIYF. The CDR3, as DNA: TGCGCCAGCAGCGACGGACAGGGAAACACCATATATTTT.

The chain combines TRBV5-1 with TRBJ2-5; 11 nucleotides agree with TRBD2. The CDR3 has 16 amino acids. The germline V gene has CDR1 SGHRS and CDR2 YFSETQ. Trimming cost V 1 base and J 1 base; bases outside gene matches: 3. As DNA, the CDR3 is TGCGCCAGCAGCTTGCCACTAGCGGGAGTCCAAGAGACCCAGTACTTC. Protein product: CASSLPLAGVQETQYF.

This chain links TRBV5-1 with TRBJ2-7; the D is unclear. The CDR3 runs to 14 residues. Germline CDR1 SGHRS, CDR2 YFSETQ. V was trimmed by 0 bases and J by 3 bases, leaving 10 bases between them. CDR3 amino acids: CASSLVFGGYEQYF. DNA for the CDR3: TGCGCCAGCAGCTTGGTCTTTGGTGGCTACGAGCAGTACTTC.

The chain links TRBV10-2 to TRBJ2-3; either TRBD1 or TRBD2 may fit D (5 bases each). This CDR3 spans 15 amino acids. Germline CDR1 is WSHSY and CDR2 is SAAADI. Trimming pared 7 bases from V and 3 bases from J, leaving 17 bases between. As DNA, the CDR3 is TGCGCCAGCATAAAAGGGGAGTTGAGGACAGATACGCAGTATTTT. Protein product: CASIKGELRTDTQYF.

The J gene is TRBJ2-3, the V gene TRBV11-3; D possibly corresponds to TRBD2 (5 bases). Looked up from germline, CDR1 is SGHNT and CDR2 is YENEEA. Trimming left V 5 bases short and J 0 bases short, with 12 bases between. The CDR3 is 15 residues long. CDR3 in DNA: TGTGCCAGCAGCCCCGTAGCGTTAAGCACAGATACGCAGTATTTT. Its translation: CASSPVALSTDTQYF.

This clone was seen once. The rearrangement joins TRBV7-9 to TRBJ1-4, with D hard to call. This CDR3 is built from 14 residues. With 3 bases removed from V and 3 bases from J, the gap between germline ends came to 8 bases. In germline, CDR1 is SEHNR, CDR2 FQNEAQ (reference sequence). The CDR3 DNA is TGTGCCAGCAGCTTTTCCCACCCTAATGAAAAACTGTTTTTT. Its translation is CASSFSHPNEKLFF.

The genes are TRBV6-5 and TRBJ2-7, with D maybe TRBD2 (7 bases). CDR3 length equals 11 residues. In germline, CDR1 is MNHEY, CDR2 SVGAGI. The V end lost 8 bases, the J end lost 5 bases, and 10 bases lay between the germline ends. CDR3 nucleotides: TGTGCCAGCGGGAGGGGGAACGAGCAGTACTTC. Protein sequence: CASGRGNEQYF.

This sequence joins TRBV6-1 and TRBJ1-2; D uncertain. CDR1 is MNHNS and CDR2 is SASEGT in the germline V gene. The CDR3 loop spans 14 amino acids. V lost 0 bases to trimming and J lost 4 bases, with 9 bases between them. The CDR3 DNA reads TGTGCCAGCAGTGAAGCTCGATCGGGCTATGGCTACACCTTC. Translation: CASSEARSGYGYTF.

The chain has TRBV7-9 and TRBJ2-1; no definite D call. CDR3 length equals 15 residues. In germline, CDR1 is SEHNR, CDR2 FQNEAQ (reference sequence). V gave up 5 bases and J gave up 8 bases, with 19 bases separating them. DNA of the CDR3: TGTGCCAGCAGCGGAAGCAGCCAACAAGGAGATGAGCAGTTCTTC. Protein sequence: CASSGSSQQGDEQFF. Based on the CDR3 plus reference TRBV7-9 and TRBJ2-1, the full variable domain is DTGVSQNPRHKITKRGQNVTFRCDPISEHNRLYWYRQTLGQGPEFLTYFQNEAQLEKSRLLSDRFSAERPKGSFSTLEIQRTEQGDSAMYLCASSGSSQQGDEQFFGPGTRLTVL.

The chain uses TRBV18 and TRBJ2-7, with D maybe TRBD2 (6 bases). V was shortened by 2 bases and J by 5 bases, with 7 bases between the two germline ends. CDR1 is KGHSH and CDR2 is LQKENI in the germline V gene. The CDR3 consists of 12 residues. The CDR3 reads CASSPSGDEQYF. Here the CDR3 DNA reads TGTGCCAGCTCACCATCGGGAGACGAGCAGTACTTC.

This chain joins TRBV30 and TRBJ2-1, with 10 bases identical to TRBD2. The CDR3 has 15 amino acids. Per germline, CDR1 GTSNPN and CDR2 SVGIG (reference sequence). V gave up 4 bases and J gave up 1 base; unmatched junction bases: 4. The CDR3: CAWTPLAGSYNEQFF. CDR3 nucleotides: TGTGCCTGGACCCCACTAGCGGGGTCCTACAATGAGCAGTTCTTC.